Below are 31 T cell receptor beta chains sequenced from a single sample in a study of T cell repertoires and HLA-DP antigens. The repertoire was sequenced with immunoSEQ multiplex PCR; TCRdb's copy has only in-frame clones and lacks some. This table holds 3,000 to 4,500 clones, 76% found once. CD4+ cells expanded for around 14 days were restimulated 24 h with allogeneic-DPB1 HeLa cells. Retrovirally transduced HeLa cells with HLA-DPA1/DPB1, HLA-DM, invariant chain and CD80 served as stimulators. Sequenced sample: CD137- CD4+ T cells from cultured PBMCs. These receptors were collected from a woman aged 18 to 35 in good health and CMV-seronegative.

The rearrangement links TRBV7-2 to TRBJ2-3; the match to TRBD2 covers 8 bases. Germline-derived CDR1 and CDR2 are SGHTA and FQGNSA. V lost 1 base to trimming and J lost 3 bases; unmatched junction nucleotides: 6. CDR3 length: 16 residues. The CDR3 loop reads CASSLEYGGGTDTQYF. The CDR3 DNA follows: TGTGCCAGCAGCTTAGAATACGGGGGGGGAACAGATACGCAGTATTTT. Combining the CDR3 with reference TRBV7-2 and TRBJ2-3 gives the whole variable domain GAGVSQSPSNKVTEKGKDVELRCDPISGHTALYWYRQSLGQGLEFLIYFQGNSAPDKSGLPSDRFSAERTGGSVSTLTIQRTQQEDSAVYLCASSLEYGGGTDTQYFGPGTRLTVL.

This chain links TRBV6-6 with TRBJ1-2, with TRBD1 matching over 7 bases. Trimming took 6 bases from V and 7 from J; bases not matched to a gene: 11. The CDR3 has 14 amino acids. Germline lookup yields CDR1 MNHNY and CDR2 SVGAGI (reference sequence). The CDR3 DNA reads as TGTGCCAGCAGGCGGGACAGCGAGGAGTCTGGCTACACCTTC. This encodes CASRRDSEESGYTF.

This sequence joins TRBV25-1 and TRBJ2-3; 8 nucleotides agree with TRBD1. The germline V gene has CDR1 MGHDK and CDR2 SYGVNS. The trim removed 9 bases at V and 3 bases at J, leaving 2 bases unmatched. The CDR3 is made up of 12 amino acids. In DNA form, the CDR3 reads TGTGCCAGTAACAGGGGGACAGATACGCAGTATTTT. Translated: CASNRGTDTQYF. Using reference TRBV25-1 and TRBJ2-3 for the parts outside the CDR3, the full variable domain is EADIYQTPRYLVIGTGKKITLECSQTMGHDKMYWYQQDPGMELHLIHYSYGVNSTEKGDLSSESTVSRIRTEHFPLTLESARPSHTSQYLCASNRGTDTQYFGPGTRLTVL.

The chain carries TRBV6-1 and TRBJ2-7; possibly TRBD1 for D (6 bases). The V gene's germline CDR1 is MNHNS and CDR2 SASEGT. The CDR3 totals 15 residues. V was shortened by 8 bases and J by 6 bases, with 23 bases between the two germline ends. The CDR3, as DNA: TGTGCCAGCCGCCGCTCGGGACAACCCGCCGTCGAGCAGTACGTC. Its translation: CASRRSGQPAVEQYV.

The V call is TRBV9, the J call TRBJ2-5; a possible D gene is TRBD1 (6 bases). The germline CDR1 and CDR2 sequences are SGDLS and YYNGEE. Trimming took off 0 bases at V and 5 bases at J, with 14 bases between the two ends. This CDR3 has 15 residues. For the CDR3, the DNA is TGTGCCAGCAGCGTAGGGGGACAAGCCGGTGAGACCCAGTACTTC. This translates into CASSVGGQAGETQYF.

This clone turned up a few times. This chain joins TRBV7-8 and TRBJ1-2; D remains unclear. The germline V and J ends were trimmed by 1 base and 8 bases, with 8 bases remaining between them. CDR1 is SGHVS and CDR2 is FQNEAQ in the germline V gene. CDR3 length: 12 residues. This CDR3 reads CASSLVETGYTF. As DNA, the CDR3 is TGTGCCAGCAGCTTAGTAGAAACGGGCTACACCTTC.

In regard to this clone: Germline is not matched at one junction end, which may reflect a read error. The rearrangement joins TRBV7-7 to TRBJ2-5; D call uncertain. The germline CDR1 and CDR2 sequences are SSHAT and FNYEAQ (reference sequence). CDR3 length: 12 amino acids. The CDR3 region is CASSPAGETQYF. The CDR3 DNA follows: TGTGCTAGCAGCCCAGCCGGCGAGACCCAGTACTTC.

The chain links TRBV30 to TRBJ1-2; 7 nucleotides align to TRBD1. Losses at the gene ends were 0 bases for V and 2 bases for J; bases not matched to a gene: 9. This CDR3 comprises 16 residues. CDR1 and CDR2 (germline): GTSNPN, SVGIG (reference sequence). The CDR3 sequence is CAWSVRRQGTNYGYTF. The CDR3 nucleotides are TGTGCCTGGAGTGTAAGGAGACAGGGAACCAACTATGGCTACACCTTC.

The chain has TRBV5-1 and TRBJ1-2, with 10 bases fitting TRBD1. CDR3 size: 13 residues. Germline V gives CDR1 SGHRS, CDR2 YFSETQ. The trim removed 7 bases at V and 5 bases at J, leaving 5 bases unmatched. The CDR3 DNA reads as TGCGCCAGCGGCTCGGGACAGGGGTATGGCTACACCTTC. Its translation is CASGSGQGYGYTF.

The chain uses TRBV5-4 and TRBJ2-3; TRBD2 aligns across 12 bases. The V segment lost 3 bases and the J segment 5 bases; nucleotides outside the gene matches: 4. Germline CDR1 is SGHNT and CDR2 is YYREEE (reference sequence). The CDR3 contains 15 residues. This CDR3 reads CASSSSGRAGDTQYF. As DNA, the CDR3 is TGTGCCAGCAGCTCTAGCGGGAGGGCAGGAGATACGCAGTATTTT.

The chain uses TRBV11-2 and TRBJ2-5, with 9 bases that match TRBD2. This CDR3 has 14 residues. With V trimmed by 4 bases and J by 7 bases, 7 bases remained unmatched. From germline, CDR1 is SGHAT and CDR2 FQNNGV. This CDR3 reads CASSSGTSWTTQYF. The CDR3 nucleotides read TGTGCCAGCAGCTCCGGGACTAGCTGGACGACCCAGTACTTC.

This clone appeared a few times. The chain carries TRBV27 and TRBJ1-3; D remains unclear. Germline assignment: CDR1 MNHEY and CDR2 SMNVEV (reference sequence). Trimming left V 6 bases short and J 0 bases short, with 12 bases between. The CDR3 loop spans 15 amino acids. The CDR3 DNA follows: TGTGCCAGCAGCCCTCCGAGGCTCTCTGGAAACACCATATATTTT. Its translation: CASSPPRLSGNTIYF.

This clone occurred once. The chain combines TRBV7-6 with TRBJ1-2; unclear D gene. V was cut by 2 bases and J by 3 bases, with 13 bases left in between. This CDR3 contains 15 residues. Germline lookup yields CDR1 SGHVS and CDR2 FNYEAQ. CDR3 protein: CASSLKLGLDYGYTF. CDR3 coding DNA: TGTGCCAGCAGCTTAAAACTCGGGCTAGACTATGGCTACACCTTC.

V usage is TRBV9 and J usage is TRBJ2-6, with 9 bases fitting TRBD1. The germline CDR1 and CDR2 sequences are SGDLS and YYNGEE. This CDR3 is built from 17 residues. After removal of 2 bases from V and 2 bases from J, the junction contained 5 bases not matched to a gene. The CDR3 DNA reads as TGTGCCAGCAGCGTCCGGGACAGGGTAACTGGGGCCAACGTCCTGACTTTC. Residues: CASSVRDRVTGANVLTF. Together with reference TRBV9 and TRBJ2-6, the CDR3 gives the full variable domain: DSGVTQTPKHLITATGQRVTLRCSPRSGDLSVYWYQQSLDQGLQFLIQYYNGEERAKGNILERFSAQQFPDLHSELNLSSLELGDSALYFCASSVRDRVTGANVLTFGAGSRLTVL.

This sequence joins TRBV4-2 and TRBJ2-7; 9 nucleotides match TRBD1. The trim removed 5 bases at V and 4 bases at J, leaving 9 bases unmatched. Per germline, CDR1 LGHNA and CDR2 YNFKEQ. The CDR3 runs 15 residues. CDR3 bases: TGTGCCAGCAGCTACCGGGACAGGGAGGGGTACGAGCAGTACGTC. This sequence encodes CASSYRDREGYEQYV.

Judged by abundance, this clone is medium-sized (0.01 to 0.1%). The rearrangement links TRBV6-1 to TRBJ1-5; tentatively, D is TRBD1 (5 bases). Germline CDR1 MNHNS, CDR2 SASEGT. The V and J ends lost 5 bases and 5 bases respectively, with 10 bases between them. This CDR3 is built from 13 residues. Here the CDR3 reads CASSLRGDQPQHF. CDR3 DNA sequence: TGTGCCAGCAGTCTGAGAGGGGATCAGCCCCAGCATTTT.

The V and J genes are TRBV7-3 and TRBJ2-6, with D possibly matching TRBD1 (5 bases). This CDR3 spans 15 amino acids. The germline V gene encodes CDR1 SGHTA and CDR2 FQGTGA. Trimming left V 7 bases short and J 0 bases short, with 10 bases between. The CDR3 bases are TGTGCCAGCACCGACAGAGACTCTGGGGCCAACGTCCTGACTTTC. This gives the protein CASTDRDSGANVLTF.

The J gene is TRBJ1-1, the V gene TRBV19; D may be TRBD1 (5 bases). The germline V gene encodes CDR1 LNHDA and CDR2 SQIVND (reference sequence). V was shortened by 4 bases and J by 4 bases, with 16 bases between the two germline ends. This CDR3 has 15 residues. The chain's CDR3 is CASSTTPGGSTEAFF. CDR3 in DNA: TGTGCCAGTAGTACTACTCCGGGGGGGTCCACTGAAGCTTTCTTT. Using reference TRBV19 and TRBJ1-1 for the parts outside the CDR3, the full variable domain is DGGITQSPKYLFRKEGQNVTLSCEQNLNHDAMYWYRQDPGQGLRLIYYSQIVNDFQKGDIAEGYSVSREKKESFPLTVTSAQKNPTAFYLCASSTTPGGSTEAFFGQGTRLTVV.

CDR3 residues: CASSLEAGITDTQYF. For the CDR3, the DNA is TGTGCCAGCAGCTTAGAGGCAGGGATCACAGATACGCAGTATTTT. The rearrangement uses TRBV7-6 and TRBJ2-3, with D perhaps matching TRBD1 (5 bases). Trimming took 1 base from V and 2 from J, leaving 10 bases between them. Germline V gene data show CDR1 as SGHVS and CDR2 as FNYEAQ. The length of the CDR3 is 15 residues.

V usage is TRBV18 and J usage is TRBJ1-1; possibly TRBD1 for D (6 bases). The ends were cut back, 3 bases at V and 5 bases at J, with 16 bases in the middle. Germline V CDR1 and CDR2: KGHSH, LQKENI. The length of the CDR3 is 15 residues. In DNA, the CDR3 is TGTGCCAGCTCACCGGGGACTCAACAGGGAACTGAAGCTTTCTTT. Translating it yields CASSPGTQQGTEAFF.

The chain joins TRBV9 to TRBJ2-7, with 11 bases matching TRBD1. The J segment lost 9 bases and the V segment lost 0 bases, leaving 2 bases of the junction unmatched. Looked up from germline, CDR1 is SGDLS and CDR2 is YYNGEE. The CDR3 covers 13 residues. CDR3 coding DNA: TGTGCCAGCAGCGTAGGGACAGGGGGCATGCAGTACGTC. Protein sequence: CASSVGTGGMQYV.

The V gene is TRBV27, the J gene TRBJ1-2, with 8 bases aligning to TRBD1. Trimming removed 2 bases from V and 0 bases from J; junction bases left unmatched: 11. The CDR3 consists of 18 residues. Per the germline V gene, CDR1 is MNHEY and CDR2 is SMNVEV (reference sequence). The CDR3 DNA reads as TGTGCCAGCAGTTTAAACCAGGGGGCGGCCTTAGCTAACTATGGCTACACCTTC. Its protein product is CASSLNQGAALANYGYTF.

The chain uses TRBV4-2 and TRBJ1-2; the D is unclear. CDR1 LGHNA and CDR2 YNFKEQ come from the germline V gene. The CDR3 spans 15 residues. V lost 5 bases and J 5 bases, leaving 18 bases between the germline ends. The CDR3 DNA reads as TGTGCCAGCAGCTTACGTTTGGCAGCCTTATATGGCTACACCTTC. Translating it yields CASSLRLAALYGYTF.

The chain recombines TRBV7-3 with TRBJ2-6; D is possibly TRBD1 (6 bases). The CDR3 totals 19 residues. V was clipped by 5 bases and J by 0 bases, with 20 bases between them. CDR1 and CDR2 from the germline V gene are SGHTA and FQGTGA. The CDR3 loop is CASSPLFRGQSSGANVLTF. CDR3 coding DNA: TGTGCCAGCAGCCCTCTCTTTCGAGGACAGAGCTCTGGGGCCAACGTCCTGACTTTC.

By share, this clone ranks as medium-sized (0.01 to 0.1%). The chain links TRBV6-1 to TRBJ2-1; 11 bases fit TRBD2. The CDR3 runs 20 residues. With V trimmed by 3 bases and J by 15 bases, 28 bases remained unmatched. Germline-derived CDR1 and CDR2 are MNHNS and SASEGT. CDR3 region: CASSEKSGLGLAGGLKGMFF. The DNA for the CDR3 is TGTGCCAGCAGTGAGAAATCCGGGCTCGGTTTAGCGGGAGGGTTGAAAGGCATGTTCTTC.

The chain employs TRBV5-5 and TRBJ2-5; no reliable D call. The germline V gene encodes CDR1 SGHKS and CDR2 YYEKEE (reference sequence). CDR3 length equals 13 residues. Deletions cut 0 bases from V and 3 bases from J, with 6 bases between. The CDR3 spells CASSLDIEETQYF. The DNA of the CDR3 is TGTGCCAGCAGCTTGGACATCGAAGAGACCCAGTACTTC.

The CDR3 DNA reads TGTGCCAGCTCCGGGACAGGGCCTAACTATGGCTACACCTTC. Amino acids: CASSGTGPNYGYTF. V is TRBV18 and J is TRBJ1-2, with 9 bases fitting TRBD1. With 6 bases clipped from V and 0 bases from J, the junction kept 2 bases outside the gene matches. Germline V lookup: CDR1 KGHSH, CDR2 LQKENI. The CDR3 is made up of 14 amino acids.

The chain carries TRBV28 and TRBJ1-1; a possible D gene is TRBD1 (5 bases). The CDR3 has 14 amino acids. The V end lost 5 bases, the J end lost 7 bases, and 17 bases lay between the germline ends. Per the germline V gene, CDR1 is MDHEN and CDR2 is SYDVKM. DNA of the CDR3: TGTGCCAGCAGTGGGGGAGCCACGGGCCTTGAAGCTTTCTTT. This gives the protein CASSGGATGLEAFF. Variable domain in full (rest from reference TRBV28 and TRBJ1-1): DVKVTQSSRYLVKRTGEKVFLECVQDMDHENMFWYRQDPGLGLRLIYFSYDVKMKEKGDIPEGYSVSREKKERFSLILESASTNQTSMYLCASSGGATGLEAFFGQGTRLTVV.

The chain combines TRBV18 with TRBJ2-1, with 15 bases aligning to TRBD2. V was pared by 0 bases and J by 9 bases, with 3 bases of the junction left unmatched. Germline-derived CDR1 and CDR2 are KGHSH and LQKENI. The CDR3 is 16 amino acids. The CDR3 coding sequence is TGTGCCAGCTCACCACCGGGACTAGCGGGAGGTAGTGAGCAGTTCTTC. As protein: CASSPPGLAGGSEQFF.

The table lists this clone with a count of one. As DNA, the CDR3 is TGTGCCAGCTCCGTTTATTTAGTAGCGGGGGACACAGATACGCAGTATTTT. It specifies CASSVYLVAGDTDTQYF. The V and J genes are TRBV18 and TRBJ2-3; TRBD2 matches 9 bases. The germline gives CDR1 KGHSH, CDR2 LQKENI. V shed 6 bases, J shed 2 bases, and the junction held 12 bases outside the gene matches. This CDR3 has 17 residues.

The chain joins TRBV7-9 to TRBJ1-6; TRBD1 agrees at 11 bases. The CDR3 has 16 residues. V dropped 5 bases and J dropped 7; count of bases not matched to a gene: 7. Germline values: CDR1 SEHNR, CDR2 FQNEAQ (reference sequence). The CDR3 protein is CASSRPGTGGNSPLHF. The CDR3 nucleotides are TGTGCCAGCAGCCGTCCCGGGACAGGGGGGAATTCACCCCTCCACTTT.